Shown below are 4 T cell receptor beta chains from a single sample sequenced in a study of T cells in Graves' hyperthyroidism and ophthalmopathy. Template material for amplifying TCR beta CDR3 regions consisted of RNA transcripts. Primed by the HTBI set, a first-round RT-PCR was run on the TCR CDR3. MiXCR, applied by TCRdb to the multiplex PCR reads, yields one record per CDR3 protein. Of approximately 620,000 distinct CDR3 sequences listed, approximately 13% are singletons. The sequenced material came from blood. These receptors all stem from a woman in her twenties or thirties with Graves' hyperthyroidism that later progressed to Graves' ophthalmopathy.

The table lists this clonotype with many counts. Here the CDR3 DNA reads TGTGCCAGCAGCCCCAGGGGTGACGGGAGTCTACCCTACGAGCAGTACTTC. This sequence encodes CASSPRGDGSLPYEQYF. The chain couples TRBV4-2 to TRBJ2-7; D possibly matches TRBD1 or TRBD2 (6 bases each). The germline CDR1 and CDR2 sequences are LGHNA and YNFKEQ. V was pared by 4 bases and J by 2 bases, with 21 bases between. There are 17 residues in the CDR3.

There are many counts of this clonotype. V and J are TRBV27 and TRBJ1-1; TRBD1 matches at 7 bases. The trim removed 5 bases at V and 1 base at J, leaving 7 bases unmatched. Germline-derived CDR1 and CDR2 are MNHEY and SMNVEV (reference sequence). This CDR3 is 15 amino acids long. The CDR3 DNA follows: TGTGCCAGCAGTCAAAACCGGGACAGGAACACTGAAGCTTTCTTT. This encodes CASSQNRDRNTEAFF.

Turning to this clonotype: Since a much larger clone is just one base distant, this may be a read error. V usage is TRBV15 and J usage is TRBJ2-7, with D perhaps being TRBD1 or TRBD2 (5 bases each). With 6 bases removed from V and 6 bases from J, the gap between germline ends came to 30 bases. Germline V gene data show CDR1 as LNHNV and CDR2 as YYDKDF (reference sequence). The CDR3 extends over 18 amino acids. This chain's CDR3 is CATSPRGVMDFVFLEQYF. The DNA of the CDR3 is TGTGCCACCAGTCCTCGAGGGGTTATGGACTTTGTTTTCCTCGAGCAGTACTTC.

This clonotype came up many times. V usage is TRBV19 and J usage is TRBJ1-2; D is possibly TRBD1 (6 bases). This CDR3 is 15 amino acids long. V was pared by 7 bases and J by 2 bases, with 17 bases between. The germline gives CDR1 LNHDA, CDR2 SQIVND (reference sequence). The CDR3 DNA reads as TGTGCCAGTATACCACCTTGGGGGCCCAACTATGGCTACACCTTC. This gives the protein CASIPPWGPNYGYTF. The full variable domain, rest sourced from reference TRBV19 and TRBJ1-2, is DGGITQSPKYLFRKEGQNVTLSCEQNLNHDAMYWYRQDPGQGLRLIYYSQIVNDFQKGDIAEGYSVSREKKESFPLTVTSAQKNPTAFYLCASIPPWGPNYGYTFGSGTRLTVV.